These 7 T cell receptor beta chains share one sample of origin, sequenced in a study of Graves' ophthalmopathy and Graves' hyperthyroidism. Scientists amplified the TCR beta CDR3 regions from RNA transcripts. HTBI primers primed a first-round RT-PCR, and a second-round multiplex PCR followed. From the multiplex PCR reads, TCRdb called clonotypes with MiXCR, one entry per CDR3 protein. In the table there are 260,000 or so distinct CDR3 sequences, around 45% of which are singletons. The sequenced material came from peripheral blood. The receptors come from an adult man with Graves' ophthalmopathy.

This sequence joins TRBV29-1 and TRBJ2-2; tentative D call: TRBD2 (6 bases). From germline, CDR1 is SQVTM and CDR2 ANQGSEA. This CDR3 spans 13 amino acids. V was pared by 4 bases and J by 5 bases, with 11 bases between. In DNA, the CDR3 is TGCAGCGTTGCTGGGGGAGGTACCGGGGAGCTGTTTTTT. Its protein product is CSVAGGGTGELFF.

The J gene is TRBJ2-7, the V gene TRBV29-1; TRBD2 aligns across 7 bases. The germline gives CDR1 SQVTM, CDR2 ANQGSEA. The CDR3 is 14 amino acids. V trimming: 2 bases; J trimming: 7 bases; junction bases outside the gene matches: 11. DNA for the CDR3: TGCAGCGTTGAAACTTGCACGGGAGGTAGTGAGCAGTACTTC. This gives the protein CSVETCTGGSEQYF.

This clonotype was seen more than once but under ten times. V usage is TRBV7-3 and J usage is TRBJ2-7; 13 nucleotides match TRBD2. Germline loops: CDR1 SGHTA, CDR2 FQGTGA. CDR3 length: 15 residues. V shed 3 bases and J 5 bases; nucleotides not matched to a gene: 4. The CDR3 protein is CASSLGLAGQDEQYF. CDR3 nucleotides: TGTGCCAGCAGCTTGGGACTAGCGGGACAAGACGAGCAGTACTTC.

The genes are TRBV7-9 and TRBJ1-1; TRBD1 aligns across 7 bases. With 5 bases clipped from V and 6 bases from J, the junction kept 3 bases outside the gene matches. CDR1 SEHNR and CDR2 FQNEAQ come from the germline V gene (reference sequence). This CDR3 contains 12 residues. The CDR3 reads CASSRQGPEAFF. The DNA of the CDR3 is TGTGCCAGCAGCCGACAGGGACCTGAAGCTTTCTTT.

This clonotype has only a few counts. The chain links TRBV5-1 to TRBJ2-5, with TRBD2 matching over 9 bases. Germline V gene sequence: CDR1 SGHRS, CDR2 YFSETQ. The CDR3 extends over 17 amino acids. The trim removed 4 bases at V and 3 bases at J, leaving 13 bases unmatched. This CDR3 reads CASSPTAGGPIEETQYF. As DNA, the CDR3 is TGCGCCAGCAGCCCTACTGCGGGAGGGCCGATAGAAGAGACCCAGTACTTC.

V usage is TRBV6-4 and J usage is TRBJ2-2, with TRBD1 identical over 7 bases. Germline V gene data show CDR1 as MRHNA and CDR2 as SNTAGT. V shed 2 bases and J 3 bases; nucleotides not matched to a gene: 0. This CDR3 spans 14 amino acids. Here the CDR3 reads CASSDRGHTGELFF. Here the CDR3 DNA reads TGTGCCAGCAGTGACAGGGGGCACACCGGGGAGCTGTTTTTT.

This chain links TRBV7-3 with TRBJ1-1; TRBD1 agrees at 7 bases. V dropped 1 base and J dropped 1; count of bases not matched to a gene: 3. This CDR3 spans 15 amino acids. The germline CDR1 and CDR2 sequences are SGHTA and FQGTGA. For the CDR3, the DNA is TGTGCCAGCAGCTTAATAGGGACAGCGAACACTGAAGCTTTCTTT. Its translation: CASSLIGTANTEAFF.